Sequencing of this T cell receptor (beta chain) was carried out in a study of CD8+CD57+ T cells in acquired aplastic anemia. Germline V CDR1 and CDR2: LNHNV, YYDKDF (reference sequence). The CDR3 spans 15 residues. The V and J ends lost 0 bases and 7 bases respectively, with 16 bases between them. Sequenced patients had shown CD8+CD57+ cell expansion by flow cytometry. Investigators profiled TCR beta VDJ and CDR3 from genomic DNA template. TCRdb re-analysed the reads in MiXCR, keeping a single row per CDR3 protein. The sample carries some 140,000 distinct CDR3 sequences, less than 60% recorded once. Sequences were obtained from sorted CD4+, CD8+, or CD8+CD57+ T cells (not recorded which) from PBMCs. The V and J genes are TRBV15 and TRBJ2-7, with D hard to call. The clonotype comes from a human donor with aplastic anemia. CDR3 protein: CATSREGGPPREQYF. The CDR3 DNA reads TGTGCCACCAGCAGAGAGGGCGGACCGCCTAGGGAGCAGTACTTC. Complete variable domain (other parts from reference TRBV15 and TRBJ2-7): DAMVIQNPRYQVTQFGKPVTLSCSQTLNHNVMYWYQQKSSQAPKLLFHYYDKDFNNEADTPDNFQSRRPNTSFCFLDIRSPGLGDTAMYLCATSREGGPPREQYFGPGTRLTVT.